Shown below are 3 T cell receptor beta chains from a single sample sequenced in a study of cytomegalovirus exposure and HLA in healthy donors. Amplification used 60 Vbeta primers and 13 Jbeta primers. Sequenced by immunoSEQ multiplex PCR; TCRdb stores in-frame clones only, minus some. The sample consists of some 190,000 clones, about four fifths of them appearing once. The sample comprised PBMCs. These TCRs come from a woman aged 25 to 39 in good health and CMV-seronegative.

This clone has only a few counts. The chain uses TRBV11-2 and TRBJ2-3; perhaps TRBD1 as D (5 bases). Per germline, CDR1 SGHAT and CDR2 FQNNGV. Trimming took 2 bases from V and 1 from J, leaving 10 bases between them. This CDR3 has 15 amino acids. CDR3 bases: TGTGCCAGCAGCTTATCTGGGGCCGGCACAGATACGCAGTATTTT. Protein product: CASSLSGAGTDTQYF.

The sample holds a few counts of this clone. The chain combines TRBV18 with TRBJ1-1; 9 bases are a match to TRBD1. This CDR3 is 17 amino acids long. Germline lookup yields CDR1 KGHSH and CDR2 LQKENI. With V trimmed by 1 base and J by 4 bases, 10 bases remained unmatched. Here the CDR3 DNA reads TGTGCCAGCTCACCACTCCATAGGGACAGGGCGATCACTGAAGCTTTCTTT. Protein product: CASSPLHRDRAITEAFF.

V is TRBV19 and J is TRBJ2-5; 8 bases agree with TRBD1. V lost 6 bases and J lost 2; bases outside the gene matches: 5. This CDR3 has 14 amino acids. Per the germline V gene, CDR1 is LNHDA and CDR2 is SQIVND (reference sequence). Here the CDR3 DNA reads TGTGCCAGTAGAACCGACAGGGGACAAGAGACCCAGTACTTC. It encodes CASRTDRGQETQYF.